The T cell receptor beta chain described here comes from a study of cytomegalovirus exposure and HLA in healthy donors. The primer mix had 60 Vbeta and 13 Jbeta primers. Measured with immunoSEQ multiplex PCR; TCRdb has only the in-frame clones, and not every one. The sample carries fewer than 100,000 clones, about 77% recorded once. After removal of 4 bases from V and 0 bases from J, the junction contained 2 bases not matched to a gene. CDR1 is SGHAT and CDR2 is FQNNGV in the germline V gene. CDR3 size: 14 residues. As regards this clone: The target antigen is unknown.

Findings and limits, study-wide: Earlier analysis yielded a pattern in which most TCR beta V segments were productive about 90% or about 30% of the time. The authors judged a highly shared variant cluster likely a sequencing artifact.

The V and J genes are TRBV11-2 and TRBJ1-1, with 7 bases that match TRBD1. This sequence originates from a man aged 40-49 years in good health and CMV-seronegative. The material sequenced was PBMCs. This CDR3 is CASSSTGVNTEAFF. For the CDR3, the DNA is TGTGCCAGCAGCTCCACAGGGGTGAACACTGAAGCTTTCTTT. Full variable domain (rest looked up from reference TRBV11-2 and TRBJ1-1): EAGVAQSPRYKIIEKRQSVAFWCNPISGHATLYWYQQILGQGPKLLIQFQNNGVVDDSQLPKDRFSAERLKGVDSTLKIQPAKLEDSAVYLCASSSTGVNTEAFFGQGTRLTVV.